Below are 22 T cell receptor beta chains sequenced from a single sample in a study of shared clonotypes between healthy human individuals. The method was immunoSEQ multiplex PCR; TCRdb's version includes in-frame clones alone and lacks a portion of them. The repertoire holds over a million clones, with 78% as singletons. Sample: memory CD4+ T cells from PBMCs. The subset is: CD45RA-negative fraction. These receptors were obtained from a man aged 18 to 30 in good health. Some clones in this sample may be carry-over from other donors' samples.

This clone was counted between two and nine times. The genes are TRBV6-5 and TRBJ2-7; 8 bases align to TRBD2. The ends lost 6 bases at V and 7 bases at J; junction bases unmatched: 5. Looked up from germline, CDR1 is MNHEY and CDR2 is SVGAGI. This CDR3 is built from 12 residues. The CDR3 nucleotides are TGTGCCAGCAGAAGCGGGAGCTGGGAGCAGTACTTC. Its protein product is CASRSGSWEQYF.

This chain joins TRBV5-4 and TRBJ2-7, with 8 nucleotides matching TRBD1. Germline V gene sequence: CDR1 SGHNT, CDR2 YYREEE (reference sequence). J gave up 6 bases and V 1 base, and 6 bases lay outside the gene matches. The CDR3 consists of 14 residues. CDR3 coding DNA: TGTGCCAGCAGCTTGCGCGACAGGGGTCGCGAGCAGTACTTC. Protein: CASSLRDRGREQYF.

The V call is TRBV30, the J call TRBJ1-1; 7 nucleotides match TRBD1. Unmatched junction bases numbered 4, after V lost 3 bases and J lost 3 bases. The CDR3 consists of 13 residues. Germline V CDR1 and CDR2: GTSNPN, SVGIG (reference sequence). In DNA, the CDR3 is TGTGCCTGGAGACGACAGGGACACACTGAAGCTTTCTTT. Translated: CAWRRQGHTEAFF.

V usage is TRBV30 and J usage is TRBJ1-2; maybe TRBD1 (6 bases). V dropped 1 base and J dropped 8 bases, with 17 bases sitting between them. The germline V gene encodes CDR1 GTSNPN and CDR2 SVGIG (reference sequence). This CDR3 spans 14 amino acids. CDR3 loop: CAWSADQGLRGYTF. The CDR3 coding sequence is TGTGCCTGGAGTGCTGATCAGGGGCTGAGAGGCTACACCTTC.

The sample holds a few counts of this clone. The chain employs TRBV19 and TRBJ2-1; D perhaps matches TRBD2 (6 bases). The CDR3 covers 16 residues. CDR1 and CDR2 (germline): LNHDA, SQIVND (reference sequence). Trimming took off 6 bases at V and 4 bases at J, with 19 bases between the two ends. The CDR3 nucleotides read TGTGCCAGTAGCATTTTCCCGGGAGACTTTTACAATGAGCAGTTCTTC. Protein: CASSIFPGDFYNEQFF. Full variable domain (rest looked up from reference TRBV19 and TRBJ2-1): DGGITQSPKYLFRKEGQNVTLSCEQNLNHDAMYWYRQDPGQGLRLIYYSQIVNDFQKGDIAEGYSVSREKKESFPLTVTSAQKNPTAFYLCASSIFPGDFYNEQFFGPGTRLTVL.

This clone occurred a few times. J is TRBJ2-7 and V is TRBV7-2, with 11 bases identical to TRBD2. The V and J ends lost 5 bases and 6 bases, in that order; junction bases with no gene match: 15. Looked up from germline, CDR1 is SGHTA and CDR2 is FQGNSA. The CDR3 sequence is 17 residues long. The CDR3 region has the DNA TGTGCCAGCAGCCAATCAGGGACTAGCGGAACGCGAGGCGAGCAGTACTTC. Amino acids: CASSQSGTSGTRGEQYF.

The CDR3 loop reads CASSLAGIGAKNIQYF. CDR3 coding DNA: TGCGCCAGCAGCTTGGCAGGGATTGGGGCCAAAAACATTCAGTACTTC. This chain uses TRBV5-1 with TRBJ2-4, with a weak D call TRBD1 (5 bases). CDR1 is SGHRS, CDR2 YFSETQ, per germline. The CDR3 totals 16 residues. Trimming left V 0 bases short and J 1 base short, with 11 bases between.

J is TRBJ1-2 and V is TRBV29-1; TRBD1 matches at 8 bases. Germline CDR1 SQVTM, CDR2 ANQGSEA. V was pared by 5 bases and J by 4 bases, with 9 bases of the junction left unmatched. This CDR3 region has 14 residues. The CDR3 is CSVSQQGGPYGYTF. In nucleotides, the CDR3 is TGCAGCGTTTCCCAACAGGGGGGACCCTATGGCTACACCTTC.

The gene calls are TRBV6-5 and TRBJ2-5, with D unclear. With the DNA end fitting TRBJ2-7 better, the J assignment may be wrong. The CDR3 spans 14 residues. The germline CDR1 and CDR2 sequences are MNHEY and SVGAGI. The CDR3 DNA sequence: TGTGCCAGCAGTTACTGGCCCACTACCTACGAGCAGTACTTC. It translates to CASSYWPTTYEQYF.

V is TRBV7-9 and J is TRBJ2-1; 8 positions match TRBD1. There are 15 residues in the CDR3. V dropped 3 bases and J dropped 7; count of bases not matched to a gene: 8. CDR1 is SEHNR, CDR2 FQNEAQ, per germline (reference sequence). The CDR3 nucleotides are TGTGCCAGCAGCTTCTCTGTCAGGGGGCGGAATGAGCAGTTCTTC. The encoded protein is CASSFSVRGRNEQFF.

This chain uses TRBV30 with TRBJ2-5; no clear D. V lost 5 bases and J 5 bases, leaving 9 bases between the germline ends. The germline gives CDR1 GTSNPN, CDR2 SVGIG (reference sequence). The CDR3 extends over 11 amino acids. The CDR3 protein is CAWANGETQYF. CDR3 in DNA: TGTGCCTGGGCAAATGGGGAGACCCAGTACTTC.

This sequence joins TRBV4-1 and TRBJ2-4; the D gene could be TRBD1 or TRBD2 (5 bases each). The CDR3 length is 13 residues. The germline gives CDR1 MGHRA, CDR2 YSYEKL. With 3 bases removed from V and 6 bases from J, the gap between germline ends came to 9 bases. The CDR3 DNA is TGCGCCAGCAGCCAGGGGGAACTAAACATTCAGTACTTC. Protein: CASSQGELNIQYF.

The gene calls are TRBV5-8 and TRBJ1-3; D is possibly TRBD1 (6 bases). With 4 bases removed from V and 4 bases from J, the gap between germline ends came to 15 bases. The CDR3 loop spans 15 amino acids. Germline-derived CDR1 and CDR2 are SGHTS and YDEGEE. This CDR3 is CASSPRGGAGNTIYF. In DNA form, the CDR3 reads TGTGCCAGCAGCCCCCGTGGGGGGGCAGGAAACACCATATATTTT. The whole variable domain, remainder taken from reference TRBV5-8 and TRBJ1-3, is EAGVTQSPTHLIKTRGQQATLRCSPISGHTSVYWYQQALGLGLQFLLWYDEGEERNRGNFPPRFSGRQFPNYSSELNVNALELEDSALYLCASSPRGGAGNTIYFGEGSWLTVV.

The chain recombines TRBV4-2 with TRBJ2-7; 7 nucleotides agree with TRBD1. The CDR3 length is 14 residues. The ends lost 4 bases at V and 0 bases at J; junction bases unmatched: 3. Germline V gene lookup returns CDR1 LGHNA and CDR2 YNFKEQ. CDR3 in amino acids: CASSRTGSSYEQYF. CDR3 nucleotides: TGTGCCAGCAGCCGGACAGGTAGCTCCTACGAGCAGTACTTC.

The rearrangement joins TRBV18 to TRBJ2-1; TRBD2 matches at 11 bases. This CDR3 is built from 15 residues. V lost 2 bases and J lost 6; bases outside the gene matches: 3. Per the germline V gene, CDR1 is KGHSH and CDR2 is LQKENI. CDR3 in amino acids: CASSPSSGRSNEQFF. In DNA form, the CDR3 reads TGTGCCAGCTCACCATCTAGCGGGAGGTCCAATGAGCAGTTCTTC.

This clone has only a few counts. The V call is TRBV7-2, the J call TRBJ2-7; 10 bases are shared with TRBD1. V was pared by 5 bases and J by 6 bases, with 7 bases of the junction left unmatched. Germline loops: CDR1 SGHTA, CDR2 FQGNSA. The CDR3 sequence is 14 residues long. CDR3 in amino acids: CASSGRDRGREQYF. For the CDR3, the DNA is TGTGCCAGCAGCGGCCGGGACAGGGGACGCGAGCAGTACTTC.

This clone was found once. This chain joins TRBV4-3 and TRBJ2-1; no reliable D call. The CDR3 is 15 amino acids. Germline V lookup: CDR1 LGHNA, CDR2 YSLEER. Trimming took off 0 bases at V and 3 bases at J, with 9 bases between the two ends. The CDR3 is CASSQETYSYNEQFF. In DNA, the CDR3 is TGCGCCAGCAGCCAAGAAACGTACAGCTACAATGAGCAGTTCTTC.

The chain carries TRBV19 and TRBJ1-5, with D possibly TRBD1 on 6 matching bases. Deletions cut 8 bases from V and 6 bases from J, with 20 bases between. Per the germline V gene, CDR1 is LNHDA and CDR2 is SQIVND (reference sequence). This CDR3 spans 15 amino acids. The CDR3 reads CASGGGGTTGQPQHF. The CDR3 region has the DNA TGTGCCAGTGGGGGCGGGGGCACTACGGGTCAGCCCCAGCATTTT.

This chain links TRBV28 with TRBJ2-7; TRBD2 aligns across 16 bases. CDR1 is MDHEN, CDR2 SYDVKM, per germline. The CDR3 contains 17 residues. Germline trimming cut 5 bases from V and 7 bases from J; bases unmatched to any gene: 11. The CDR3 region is CASSLGTSGRVIREQYF. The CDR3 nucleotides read TGTGCCAGCAGTCTCGGGACTAGCGGGAGGGTAATTAGGGAGCAGTACTTC. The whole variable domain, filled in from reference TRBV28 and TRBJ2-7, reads DVKVTQSSRYLVKRTGEKVFLECVQDMDHENMFWYRQDPGLGLRLIYFSYDVKMKEKGDIPEGYSVSREKKERFSLILESASTNQTSMYLCASSLGTSGRVIREQYFGPGTRLTVT.

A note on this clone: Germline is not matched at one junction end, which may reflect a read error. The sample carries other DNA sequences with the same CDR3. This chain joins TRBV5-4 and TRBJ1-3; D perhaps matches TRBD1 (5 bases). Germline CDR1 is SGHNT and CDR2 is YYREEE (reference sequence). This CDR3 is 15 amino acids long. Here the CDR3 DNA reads TGCGCCAGCAGCTTTGGGGGGATCGCTGGAAACACCATATATTTT. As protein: CASSFGGIAGNTIYF.

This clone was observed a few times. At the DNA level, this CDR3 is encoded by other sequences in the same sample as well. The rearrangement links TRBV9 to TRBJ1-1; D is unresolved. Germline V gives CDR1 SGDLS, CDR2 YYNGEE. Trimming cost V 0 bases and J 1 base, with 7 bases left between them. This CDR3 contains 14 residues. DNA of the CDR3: TGTGCCAGCAGCGTAGCTGGATCGAACACTGAAGCTTTCTTT. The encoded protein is CASSVAGSNTEAFF.

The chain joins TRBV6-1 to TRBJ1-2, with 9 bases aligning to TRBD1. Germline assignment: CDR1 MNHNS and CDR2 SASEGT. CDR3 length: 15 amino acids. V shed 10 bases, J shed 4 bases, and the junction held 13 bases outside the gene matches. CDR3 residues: CAIRLRQGDFYGYTF. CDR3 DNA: TGTGCCATCAGGCTACGACAGGGGGACTTCTATGGCTACACCTTC.